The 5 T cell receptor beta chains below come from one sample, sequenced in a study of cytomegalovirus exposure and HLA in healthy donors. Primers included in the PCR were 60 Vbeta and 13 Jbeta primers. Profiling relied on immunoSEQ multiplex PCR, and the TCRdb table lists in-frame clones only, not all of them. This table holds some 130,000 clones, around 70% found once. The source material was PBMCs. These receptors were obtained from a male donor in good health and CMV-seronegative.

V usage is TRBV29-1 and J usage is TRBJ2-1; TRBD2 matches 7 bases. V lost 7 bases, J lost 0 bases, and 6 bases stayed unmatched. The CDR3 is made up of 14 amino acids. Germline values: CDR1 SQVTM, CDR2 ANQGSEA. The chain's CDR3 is CSALSGVSYNEQFF. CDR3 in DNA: TGCAGCGCTCTCAGCGGGGTCTCCTACAATGAGCAGTTCTTC.

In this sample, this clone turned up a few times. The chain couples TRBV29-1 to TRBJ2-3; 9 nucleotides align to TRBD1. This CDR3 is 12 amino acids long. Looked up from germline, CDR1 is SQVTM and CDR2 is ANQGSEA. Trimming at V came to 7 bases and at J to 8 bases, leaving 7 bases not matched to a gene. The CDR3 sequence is CSAGQGGGTQYF. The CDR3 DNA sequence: TGCAGCGCGGGACAGGGAGGGGGTACGCAGTATTTT.

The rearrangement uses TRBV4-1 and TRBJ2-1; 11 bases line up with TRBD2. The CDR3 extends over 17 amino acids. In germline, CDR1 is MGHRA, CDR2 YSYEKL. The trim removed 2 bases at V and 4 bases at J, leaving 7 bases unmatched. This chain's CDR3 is CASSQPTSGSKYNEQFF. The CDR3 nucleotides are TGCGCCAGCAGCCAACCCACTAGCGGGAGTAAGTACAATGAGCAGTTCTTC.

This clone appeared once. This CDR3 is CASSFRDSQETQYF. In nucleotides, the CDR3 is TGTGCCAGCAGCTTCCGGGATTCTCAAGAGACCCAGTACTTC. The gene calls are TRBV11-2 and TRBJ2-5; TRBD2 might be the D (5 bases). The CDR3 has 14 amino acids. Germline values: CDR1 SGHAT, CDR2 FQNNGV. Trimming shortened V by 3 bases and J by 2 bases, and 10 bases separated the two germline ends.

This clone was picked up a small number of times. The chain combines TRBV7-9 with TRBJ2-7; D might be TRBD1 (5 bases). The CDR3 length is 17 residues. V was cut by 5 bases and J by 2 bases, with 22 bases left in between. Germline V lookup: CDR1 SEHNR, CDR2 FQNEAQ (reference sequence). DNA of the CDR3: TGTGCCAGCAGCCTACCCAAGGCAGGGTCGTCAACCTACGAGCAGTACTTC. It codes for CASSLPKAGSSTYEQYF.